These 14 T cell receptor beta chains were sequenced from one sample in a study of T-cell reconstitution after alpha-beta-depleted transplantation in children. For TCRbeta, the library was prepared with unique molecular identifiers. Using its own MiXCR run on the PCR reads, TCRdb lists one record per CDR3 protein. The data hold fewer than 550,000 distinct CDR3 sequences, with roughly an eighth observed a single time. The sequences come from PBMCs, mostly from graft donor cells, collected 180 days after TCRalphabeta/CD19-depleted stem cell transplant. Receptors were obtained from a female patient between 2 and 15 years old who had a stem cell transplant for aplastic anemia, so the T cells may come from the graft donor.

This rearrangement joins TRBV28 to TRBJ2-1, with 13 nucleotides matching TRBD2. V shed 5 bases, J shed 15 bases, and the junction held 13 bases outside the gene matches. Germline V gene sequence: CDR1 MDHEN, CDR2 SYDVKM. The CDR3 has 15 residues. The DNA for the CDR3 is TGTGCCAGCAGTACTCAACTAGCGGGAGGGGGGGGAGGGTTCTTC. Its protein is CASSTQLAGGGGGFF.

The chain carries TRBV7-2 and TRBJ1-2; TRBD1 matches at 7 bases. The CDR3 loop spans 15 amino acids. J gave up 5 bases and V 4 bases, and 10 bases lay outside the gene matches. The germline V gene encodes CDR1 SGHTA and CDR2 FQGNSA. CDR3 in DNA: TGTGCCAGCAGCTCGCTTACCCTGGGACAGTATGGCTACACCTTC. This sequence encodes CASSSLTLGQYGYTF.

This clonotype was found a few times. The chain couples TRBV4-3 to TRBJ2-7; D may be TRBD2 (5 bases). The V and J ends lost 0 bases and 1 base respectively, with 10 bases between them. Germline CDR1 LGHNA, CDR2 YSLEER. This CDR3 has 15 amino acids. The CDR3 sequence: CASSQDTGRSYEQYF. The CDR3 coding sequence is TGCGCCAGCAGCCAAGATACGGGGAGATCCTACGAGCAGTACTTC.

This clonotype was counted ten times or more. The chain links TRBV5-1 to TRBJ1-1; no clear D. CDR1 and CDR2 (germline): SGHRS, YFSETQ. With 0 bases removed from V and 1 base from J, the gap between germline ends came to 10 bases. The CDR3 spans 15 residues. The CDR3: CASSLEEFGNTEAFF. The CDR3 DNA reads as TGCGCCAGCAGCTTGGAGGAGTTTGGGAACACTGAAGCTTTCTTT.

In this sample, this clonotype turned up a few times. CDR3 sequence: CASSYWDSGDTQYF. CDR3 in DNA: TGTGCCAGCAGTTATTGGGACAGCGGAGACACCCAGTACTTC. The gene calls are TRBV6-5 and TRBJ2-5; 7 nucleotides align to TRBD1. J gave up 8 bases and V 3 bases, and 9 bases lay outside the gene matches. This CDR3 is built from 14 residues. CDR1 MNHEY and CDR2 SVGAGI come from the germline V gene.

This clonotype has a count of ten or more. V is TRBV15 and J is TRBJ2-7, with D maybe TRBD2 (5 bases). CDR1 LNHNV and CDR2 YYDKDF come from the germline V gene (reference sequence). This CDR3 comprises 14 residues. Trimming left V 7 bases short and J 0 bases short, with 13 bases between. The CDR3 region is CATTGRNFSYEQYF. Here the CDR3 DNA reads TGTGCCACCACGGGAAGGAACTTCTCCTACGAGCAGTACTTC.

This clonotype was seen ten or more times. The chain is built from TRBV29-1 and TRBJ2-1; 7 positions agree with TRBD2. Germline assignment: CDR1 SQVTM and CDR2 ANQGSEA. V lost 2 bases to trimming and J lost 1 base; unmatched junction nucleotides: 14. There are 18 residues in the CDR3. CDR3 DNA: TGCAGCGTTGAATGGGGGATATGGGACTACTCTTCCTACAATGAGCAGTTCTTC. It is translated as CSVEWGIWDYSSYNEQFF.

This clonotype was seen at least ten times. The chain is built from TRBV7-9 and TRBJ2-2, with 7 nucleotides matching TRBD2. The CDR3 consists of 17 residues. Germline assignment: CDR1 SEHNR and CDR2 FQNEAQ (reference sequence). V lost 3 bases and J lost 3; bases outside the gene matches: 10. The DNA of the CDR3 is TGTGCCAGCAGCTTTGACCCCCTACGGGAGGACACCGGGGAGCTGTTTTTT. This translates into CASSFDPLREDTGELFF.

The gene calls are TRBV4-3 and TRBJ2-2; 10 nucleotides line up with TRBD2. J lost 5 bases, V lost 0 bases, and 9 bases had no gene match. This CDR3 comprises 18 residues. CDR1 LGHNA and CDR2 YSLEER come from the germline V gene. DNA of the CDR3: TGCGCCAGCAGCCAAGAGACTAGCGGGTGTAGGAGGACCGGGGAGCTGTTTTTT. It is translated as CASSQETSGCRRTGELFF.

A few counts support this clonotype. The chain carries TRBV2 and TRBJ2-7; D remains ambiguous. Germline V lookup: CDR1 SNHLY, CDR2 FYNNEI. V lost 0 bases to trimming and J lost 2 bases, with 2 bases between them. There are 12 residues in the CDR3. This CDR3 is CASSEATYEQYF. CDR3 in DNA: TGTGCCAGCAGTGAAGCGACCTACGAGCAGTACTTC.

This chain uses TRBV10-3 with TRBJ2-4, with TRBD2 matching over 10 bases. The CDR3 runs 15 residues. Losses at the gene ends were 2 bases for V and 3 bases for J; bases not matched to a gene: 1. Germline CDR1 is ENHRY and CDR2 is SYGVKD. As DNA, the CDR3 is TGTGCCATCAGTGAGGCTAGCGGGGGCAAAAACATTCAGTACTTC. Its protein product is CAISEASGGKNIQYF.

This clonotype has more than one count but fewer than ten. The gene calls are TRBV20-1 and TRBJ2-1, with 7 bases lining up with TRBD2. Per the germline V gene, CDR1 is DFQATT and CDR2 is SNEGSKA (reference sequence). This CDR3 is 17 amino acids long. V dropped 5 bases and J dropped 5; count of bases not matched to a gene: 18. CDR3: CSAPSGPLGGSHNEQFF. The CDR3 DNA reads TGCAGTGCTCCATCCGGCCCCCTTGGCGGGAGTCACAATGAGCAGTTCTTC.

This clonotype came up a few times. V and J are TRBV7-7 and TRBJ2-2; no clear D gene. CDR3 length equals 16 residues. With 0 bases removed from V and 2 bases from J, the gap between germline ends came to 10 bases. In germline, CDR1 is SSHAT, CDR2 FNYEAQ (reference sequence). This CDR3 reads CASSLATFGNTGELFF. DNA of the CDR3: TGTGCCAGCAGCTTAGCCACGTTCGGTAACACCGGGGAGCTGTTTTTT. Complete variable domain (other parts from reference TRBV7-7 and TRBJ2-2): GAGVSQSPRYKVTKRGQDVTLRCDPISSHATLYWYQQALGQGPEFLTYFNYEAQPDKSGLPSDRFSAERPEGSISTLTIQRTEQRDSAMYRCASSLATFGNTGELFFGEGSRLTVL.

Only a few counts were recorded for this clonotype. The chain uses TRBV29-1 and TRBJ1-2, with no clear D. Germline V CDR1 and CDR2: SQVTM, ANQGSEA. The CDR3 is 12 residues long. Trimming removed 7 bases at V and 4 bases at J, with 13 bases between. The CDR3 nucleotides are TGCAGCGCCGGGCCCGAGGGCTATGGCTACACCTTC. It specifies CSAGPEGYGYTF.